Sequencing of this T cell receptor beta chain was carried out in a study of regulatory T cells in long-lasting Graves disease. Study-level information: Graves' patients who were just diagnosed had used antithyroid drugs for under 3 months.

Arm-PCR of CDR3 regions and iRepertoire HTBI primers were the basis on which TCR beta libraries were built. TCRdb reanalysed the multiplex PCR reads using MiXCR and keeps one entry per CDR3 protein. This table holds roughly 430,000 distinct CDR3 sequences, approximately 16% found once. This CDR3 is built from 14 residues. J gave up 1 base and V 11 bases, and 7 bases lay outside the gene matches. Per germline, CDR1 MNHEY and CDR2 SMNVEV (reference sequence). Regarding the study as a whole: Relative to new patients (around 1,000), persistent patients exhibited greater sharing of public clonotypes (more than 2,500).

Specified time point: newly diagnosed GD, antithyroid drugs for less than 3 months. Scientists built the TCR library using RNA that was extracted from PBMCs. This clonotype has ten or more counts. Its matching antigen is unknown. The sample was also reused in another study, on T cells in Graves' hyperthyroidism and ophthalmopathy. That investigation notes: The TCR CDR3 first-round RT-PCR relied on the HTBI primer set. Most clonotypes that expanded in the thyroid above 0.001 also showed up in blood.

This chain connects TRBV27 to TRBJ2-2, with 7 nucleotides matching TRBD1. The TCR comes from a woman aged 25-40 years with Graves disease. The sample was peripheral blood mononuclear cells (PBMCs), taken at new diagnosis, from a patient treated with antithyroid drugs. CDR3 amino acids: CAARDSGNTGELFF. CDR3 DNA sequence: TGTGCCGCGAGGGACAGTGGGAACACCGGGGAGCTGTTTTTT.